One and the same sample provided the 5 T cell receptor beta chains below, sequenced in a study of T cells in Graves' hyperthyroidism and ophthalmopathy. RNA transcripts provided the source from which TCR beta CDR3 regions were amplified. A first-round RT-PCR of the TCR CDR3 used the HTBI primer set. TCRdb used MiXCR to reprocess the multiplex PCR reads, holding one entry per CDR3 protein. Of under 350,000 distinct CDR3 sequences in the sample, 21% are singletons; the top ten hold 50% to 65%. The sample comprised blood. Every receptor here comes from a woman aged 45-65 years with Graves' hyperthyroidism.

With respect to this clonotype: This may stem from a read error, because a much larger clone lies one nucleotide away. The chain employs TRBV2 and TRBJ1-2; 7 bases match TRBD1. This CDR3 has 14 amino acids. V shed 1 base, J shed 7 bases, and the junction held 6 bases outside the gene matches. Germline loops: CDR1 SNHLY, CDR2 FYNNEI. CDR3 DNA: TGTGCCAGCAGTGAAGTGGGACAGTTTTGTGGCTACACCTTC. It specifies CASSEVGQFCGYTF.

Ten or more counts support this clonotype. The rearrangement joins TRBV11-2 to TRBJ2-5, with a tentative D call TRBD1 (5 bases). The length of the CDR3 is 19 residues. Germline V gene lookup returns CDR1 SGHAT and CDR2 FQNNGV. Trimming stripped 5 bases from V and 2 bases from J, with 27 bases between. The CDR3 bases are TGTGCCAGCAGCACTTTAGGAGTACGGACAATTCGCACTCAAGAGACCCAGTACTTC. Its protein product is CASSTLGVRTIRTQETQYF. Supplemented by reference TRBV11-2 and TRBJ2-5, the full variable domain reads EAGVAQSPRYKIIEKRQSVAFWCNPISGHATLYWYQQILGQGPKLLIQFQNNGVVDDSQLPKDRFSAERLKGVDSTLKIQPAKLEDSAVYLCASSTLGVRTIRTQETQYFGPGTRLLVL.

This clonotype was detected ten times or more. The J gene is TRBJ2-1, the V gene TRBV11-3, with 9 bases aligning to TRBD1. CDR1 is SGHNT and CDR2 is YENEEA in the germline V gene. J gave up 10 bases and V 5 bases, and 9 bases lay outside the gene matches. The CDR3 loop spans 14 amino acids. CDR3 region: CASSTGQGIREQFF. The DNA for the CDR3 is TGTGCCAGCAGCACGGGACAGGGAATCCGAGAGCAGTTCTTC.

This clonotype was recorded many times. The chain uses TRBV5-1 and TRBJ2-7; D is tentatively TRBD1 or TRBD2 (6 bases each). The CDR3 is 14 residues long. Deletions cut 0 bases from V and 7 bases from J, with 14 bases between. The germline V gene has CDR1 SGHRS and CDR2 YFSETQ. CDR3 protein: CASSLGPGAREQYF. CDR3 coding DNA: TGCGCCAGCAGCTTGGGTCCGGGGGCAAGAGAGCAGTACTTC.

The CDR3 nucleotides read TGTGCCAGCAGTTTTAACAGCGGAGGGAAGAATGGCTACACCTTC. This translates into CASSFNSGGKNGYTF. The rearrangement joins TRBV12-3 or TRBV12-4 to TRBJ1-2; D ambiguous. There are 15 residues in the CDR3. The V end lost 3 bases, the J end lost 6 bases, and 17 bases lay between the germline ends.